These T cell receptor beta chains were read from a single sample in a study of T cells in Graves' hyperthyroidism and ophthalmopathy. MiXCR, run by TCRdb on the multiplex PCR reads, gives a single entry per CDR3 protein. The sample has about 320,000 distinct CDR3 sequences, roughly 15% seen once; the top ten hold 33%. Sequences were obtained from blood. The receptors come from a man aged 25 to 40 with Graves' hyperthyroidism. CDR3s include the opening cysteine and the closing phenylalanine or tryptophan. D genes are given only for firm matches. A row's size may be missing; if present it is once, few, many or a size class.

size: many; V: TRBV28; J: TRBJ1-1; D: -; length: 15; DNA: TGTGCCAGCAGAAGTCCCGGGACGGGTGGCACTGAAGCTTTCTTT; CDR3: CASRSPGTGGTEAFF
size: -; V: TRBV20-1; J: TRBJ2-7; D: TRBD2; length: 12; DNA: TGCAGTGCTAGAGCAGGGAGGGACGAGCAGTACTTC; CDR3: CSARAGRDEQYF
size: few; V: TRBV6-5; J: TRBJ2-7; D: TRBD2; length: 14; DNA: TGTGCCAGCAGTTTTTTCCAGCGGGGCTACGAGCAGTACTTC; CDR3: CASSFFQRGYEQYF
size: many; V: TRBV7-9; J: TRBJ2-7; D: TRBD1; length: 14; DNA: TGTGCCAGCAGCTTGACGGGACAGACCTACGAGCAGTACTTC; CDR3: CASSLTGQTYEQYF
size: -; V: TRBV20-1; J: TRBJ2-5; D: TRBD1; length: 13; DNA: TGCAGTGCTTTGGACAGGGTCCAAGAGACCCAGTACTTC; CDR3: CSALDRVQETQYF
size: -; V: TRBV4-1; J: TRBJ2-5; D: -; length: 17; DNA: TGCGCCAGCAGCGAGAGAGGTTACCTCCCTATTCGGGAGACCCAGTACTTC; CDR3: CASSERGYLPIRETQYF
size: -; V: TRBV6-1; J: TRBJ1-5; D: -; length: 14; DNA: TGTGCCAGCAGTCGGGGGATTGGCAATCAGCCCCAGCATTTT; CDR3: CASSRGIGNQPQHF
size: many; V: TRBV27; J: TRBJ1-1; D: -; length: 14; DNA: TGTGCCAGCAGTGCTGGGGGGCTGAACACTGAAGCTTTCTTT; CDR3: CASSAGGLNTEAFF
size: many; V: TRBV7-3; J: TRBJ2-1; D: TRBD2; length: 15; DNA: TGTGCCAGCAGGGCGACTAGCGCCGCCTACAATGAGCAGTTCTTC; CDR3: CASRATSAAYNEQFF
size: few; V: TRBV6-1; J: TRBJ2-1; D: -; length: 20; DNA: TGTGCCAGCAGTCCCCTGGTAGGGGGGCGATCCTTCAGCTCCTACAATGAGCAGTTCTTC; CDR3: CASSPLVGGRSFSSYNEQFF
size: many; V: TRBV27; J: TRBJ1-1; D: -; length: 13; DNA: TGTGCCAGCAGTTCTTACGGGAACACTGAAGCTTTCTTT; CDR3: CASSSYGNTEAFF
size: many; V: TRBV2; J: TRBJ2-7; D: -; length: 12; DNA: TGTGCCAGCAGTGATGACAGCGAGGAGCAGTACTTC; CDR3: CASSDDSEEQYF
size: -; V: TRBV30; J: TRBJ2-7; D: TRBD2; length: 15; DNA: TGTGCCTGGAGGCAACTAGCGGGAACCAACTACGAGCAGTACTTC; CDR3: CAWRQLAGTNYEQYF
size: few; V: TRBV6-5; J: TRBJ2-4; D: -; length: 12; DNA: TGTGCCAGCAGCTTACTAGCAAACATTCAGTACTTC; CDR3: CASSLLANIQYF
size: -; V: TRBV19; J: TRBJ2-3; D: TRBD2; length: 15; DNA: TGTGCCAGTAGTCATCCCCGGGAGGGGACAGATACGCAGTATTTT; CDR3: CASSHPREGTDTQYF
size: many; V: TRBV9; J: TRBJ2-3; D: -; length: 14; DNA: TGTGCCAGCAGTGCTACAGGGAGCACAGATACGCAGTATTTT; CDR3: CASSATGSTDTQYF
size: many; V: TRBV20-1; J: TRBJ2-3; D: -; length: 15; DNA: TGCAGTGCTAGGGGGTCGGGAACTAGCACAGATACGCAGTATTTT; CDR3: CSARGSGTSTDTQYF
size: many; V: TRBV20-1; J: TRBJ1-1; D: TRBD1; length: 14; DNA: TGCAGTGCTAGGACAGGGCTGGGGAACACTGAAGCTTTCTTT; CDR3: CSARTGLGNTEAFF
size: -; V: TRBV6-2/TRBV6-3; J: TRBJ2-3; D: -; length: 14; DNA: TGTGCCAGCAGTTACTCGGACGGCACAGATACGCAGTATTTT; CDR3: CASSYSDGTDTQYF
size: few; V: TRBV30; J: TRBJ2-2; D: -; length: 13; DNA: TGTGCCTGGAGTGTTAGGGGGTCCGGGGAGCTGTTTTTT; CDR3: CAWSVRGSGELFF
size: few; V: TRBV12-3/TRBV12-4; J: TRBJ1-2; D: -; length: 13; DNA: TGTGCCAGCAGTTTACCAGAAAGCTATGGCTACACCTTC; CDR3: CASSLPESYGYTF
size: few; V: TRBV18; J: TRBJ2-1; D: -; length: 13; DNA: TGTGCCAGCTCACAGGGAGAATTCGATGAGCAGTTCTTC; CDR3: CASSQGEFDEQFF
size: -; V: TRBV6-2/TRBV6-3; J: TRBJ1-5; D: -; length: 17; DNA: TGTGCCAGCAGATGGCTTGACCGTAACTATAGCAATCAGCCCCAGCATTTT; CDR3: CASRWLDRNYSNQPQHF
size: many; V: TRBV18; J: TRBJ2-5; D: TRBD1; length: 14; DNA: TGTGCCAGCTCACCACCGGGACAGAAAGAGACCCAGTACTTC; CDR3: CASSPPGQKETQYF
size: many; V: TRBV28; J: TRBJ1-1; D: -; length: 11; DNA: TGTGCCAGCAGTTTTAGCACTGAAGCTTTCTTT; CDR3: CASSFSTEAFF
size: once; V: TRBV6-2/TRBV6-3; J: TRBJ2-2; D: -; length: 18; DNA: TGTGCCAGCAGCCTACAAGCTGCAGGGCCCGGACTTACCGGGGAGCTGTTTTTT; CDR3: CASSLQAAGPGLTGELFF
size: few; V: TRBV6-2/TRBV6-3; J: TRBJ2-5; D: TRBD1; length: 20; DNA: TGTGCCAGCAGTTACTCAGATCGGACAGGAGGATGGGAGACGGGGGAGACCCAGTACTTC; CDR3: CASSYSDRTGGWETGETQYF
size: -; V: TRBV10-2; J: TRBJ2-7; D: -; length: 13; DNA: TGCGCCAGCCGTGAGTCCCGGTCCTACGAGCAGTACTTC; CDR3: CASRESRSYEQYF
size: many; V: TRBV12-3/TRBV12-4; J: TRBJ2-3; D: TRBD2; length: 16; DNA: TGTGCCAGCAGTCCAAATAGCGGGGGGGGCACATATTCGCAGTATTTT; CDR3: CASSPNSGGGTYSQYF
size: few; V: TRBV10-3; J: TRBJ2-1; D: TRBD2; length: 17; DNA: TGTGCCATCAAAGGGACAGGGACTAGCGGGACCTACAATGAGCAGTTCTTC; CDR3: CAIKGTGTSGTYNEQFF
size: few; V: TRBV29-1; J: TRBJ2-7; D: TRBD2; length: 14; DNA: TGCAGCGTTGTCCCCCTCGGCGGGAGAAACGAGCAGTACTTC; CDR3: CSVVPLGGRNEQYF
size: many; V: TRBV30; J: TRBJ1-5; D: -; length: 14; DNA: TGTGCCTGGAGTGTACAACAGGGTGGCCAGCCCCAGCATTTT; CDR3: CAWSVQQGGQPQHF
size: many; V: TRBV2; J: TRBJ1-2; D: TRBD1; length: 17; DNA: TGTGCCAGCAGGCTACTGCCGGGACAGCGAGTTAACTATGGCTACACCTTC; CDR3: CASRLLPGQRVNYGYTF
size: -; V: TRBV7-3; J: TRBJ1-2; D: -; length: 14; DNA: TGTGCCAGCAGCCCGGACGGGGGAGACTATGGCTACACCTTC; CDR3: CASSPDGGDYGYTF
size: few; V: TRBV3-1; J: TRBJ1-2; D: -; length: 14; DNA: TGTGCCAGCAGCCCCCCGGGAGGTAACTATGGCTACACCTTC; CDR3: CASSPPGGNYGYTF
size: many; V: TRBV6-1; J: TRBJ2-7; D: -; length: 15; DNA: TGTGCCAGCAGATTCCGGACCGAAAGCTCCTACGAGCAGTACTTC; CDR3: CASRFRTESSYEQYF
size: many; V: TRBV2; J: TRBJ1-6; D: -; length: 15; DNA: TGTGCCAGCAGCCTCGGTTGGGGGCACAATTCACCCCTCCACTTT; CDR3: CASSLGWGHNSPLHF
size: -; V: TRBV3-1; J: TRBJ2-2; D: -; length: 13; DNA: TGTGCCAGCAGCCAAGATCTCATCGGGGAGCTGTTTTTT; CDR3: CASSQDLIGELFF
size: many; V: TRBV5-1; J: TRBJ2-3; D: -; length: 16; DNA: TGCGCCAGCAGCTTGGAATTTACCAGAGGGGCAGATACGCAGTATTTT; CDR3: CASSLEFTRGADTQYF
size: many; V: TRBV2; J: TRBJ1-4; D: -; length: 14; DNA: TGTGCCAGCAGTGTGGGGACAAGGCTTGAAAAACTGTTTTTT; CDR3: CASSVGTRLEKLFF
size: many; V: TRBV7-8; J: TRBJ2-3; D: -; length: 15; DNA: TGTGCCAGCAGCTATCCCGGCGCGATGGAAGATACGCAGTATTTT; CDR3: CASSYPGAMEDTQYF
size: many; V: TRBV20-1; J: TRBJ2-1; D: TRBD2; length: 12; DNA: TGCAGTGCCGGGACTAGCAGCGGTGAGCAGTTCTTC; CDR3: CSAGTSSGEQFF
size: many; V: TRBV2; J: TRBJ2-3; D: -; length: 13; DNA: TGTGCCAGCAGTGAACAGGTCACAGATACGCAGTATTTT; CDR3: CASSEQVTDTQYF
size: many; V: TRBV12-3/TRBV12-4; J: TRBJ2-3; D: -; length: 12; DNA: TGTGCCAGCACCGCCGCGGGGAATACGCAGTATTTT; CDR3: CASTAAGNTQYF
size: -; V: TRBV4-1; J: TRBJ1-2; D: TRBD1; length: 13; DNA: TGCGCCAGCAGCCATGGACAGGGGTATGGCTACACCTTC; CDR3: CASSHGQGYGYTF
size: many; V: TRBV5-1; J: TRBJ2-3; D: TRBD2; length: 15; DNA: TGCGCCAGCAGGACTAGCGGGAGCGGGGCAGATACGCAGTATTTT; CDR3: CASRTSGSGADTQYF
size: many; V: TRBV5-1; J: TRBJ1-2; D: -; length: 13; DNA: TGCGCCAGCAGCTTCACGGGGAGCTATGGCTACACCTTC; CDR3: CASSFTGSYGYTF
size: few; V: TRBV29-1; J: TRBJ1-2; D: -; length: 11; DNA: TGCAGCGTCGGGGGGGATGACGGCTACACCTTC; CDR3: CSVGGDDGYTF
size: many; V: TRBV11-3; J: TRBJ1-2; D: -; length: 13; DNA: TGTGCCAGCAGCTTAGAAGGGTACGATGGCTACACCTTC; CDR3: CASSLEGYDGYTF
size: many; V: TRBV29-1; J: TRBJ2-1; D: TRBD2; length: 14; DNA: TGCAGCGTTCGGACTAGCGGCTCCTACAATGAGCAGTTCTTC; CDR3: CSVRTSGSYNEQFF
size: many; V: TRBV2; J: TRBJ2-6; D: -; length: 13; DNA: TGTGCCAGCAGTGAAGCGGAAACCAACGTCCTGACTTTC; CDR3: CASSEAETNVLTF
size: few; V: TRBV6-1; J: TRBJ1-2; D: -; length: 15; DNA: TGTGCCAGCAGGGACACGAGCTTCCTATCCTATGGCTACACCTTC; CDR3: CASRDTSFLSYGYTF
size: many; V: TRBV20-1; J: TRBJ1-5; D: TRBD1; length: 14; DNA: TGCAGTGCTAGTGGGGACAGCGGATATCAGCCCCAGCATTTT; CDR3: CSASGDSGYQPQHF
size: many; V: TRBV6-1; J: TRBJ2-7; D: -; length: 15; DNA: TGTGCCAGCAATTTTCCCGCCAGGGGTACCTTCGAGCAGTACTTC; CDR3: CASNFPARGTFEQYF
size: many; V: TRBV30; J: TRBJ1-6; D: -; length: 15; DNA: TGTGCCTGGACCCTAGTCCAGGACGTAAATTCACCCCTCCACTTT; CDR3: CAWTLVQDVNSPLHF